This TCR beta chain derives from a study of cytomegalovirus exposure and HLA in healthy donors. A remark on this clone: What it binds is not known.

Both 60 Vbeta primers and 13 Jbeta primers went into the PCR. The assay was immunoSEQ multiplex PCR, and TCRdb's table has in-frame clones only and misses some. The sample contains approximately 100,000 clones, over 70% of which appear only once. The germline V gene encodes CDR1 GTSNPN and CDR2 SVGIG (reference sequence). The CDR3 contains 14 residues. V was pared by 8 bases and J by 4 bases, with 20 bases between. Study results and caveats: Trimming of TCR beta V- and J-genes showed a link, identified in a later analysis, to a missense DCLRE1C variant.

This TCR came from a woman in her thirties or forties in good health and CMV-seronegative. Sequenced material: PBMCs. This sequence joins TRBV30 and TRBJ1-2, with D possibly being TRBD1 (6 bases). The CDR3 nucleotides read TGTGCCGCGAAGGGGGGGCTCCTTAGCTATGGCTACACCTTC. Encoded protein: CAAKGGLLSYGYTF.